The next 23 T cell receptor beta chains were all read from a single sample in a study of T cells in tuberculosis. TCRdb keeps only in-frame clones here, not all; method: immunoSEQ multiplex PCR. The sample records some 40,000 clones, roughly 94% being singletons. Time point specified: new active TB diagnosis, blood taken before or within 7 days of starting treatment. Sequenced material: PBMCs, taken at tuberculosis diagnosis. These receptor sequences come from an adult with tuberculosis.

CDR3 nucleotide sequence: TGTGCCAGCAGCACGCCGACTTCGGGACAGAGGCAGTTCTTC. Protein product: CASSTPTSGQRQFF. The chain couples TRBV13 to TRBJ2-1; 7 nucleotides line up with TRBD1. This CDR3 has 14 residues. Germline V CDR1 and CDR2: PRHDT, FYEKMQ (reference sequence). V lost 5 bases to trimming and J lost 12 bases; unmatched junction nucleotides: 13.

The chain uses TRBV27 and TRBJ1-5; D ambiguous. The CDR3 consists of 15 residues. Germline lookup yields CDR1 MNHEY and CDR2 SMNVEV (reference sequence). V was clipped by 2 bases and J by 2 bases, with 10 bases between them. The CDR3 spells CASSLLSGGNQPQHF. The CDR3 DNA reads TGTGCCAGCAGTTTACTTAGCGGAGGCAATCAGCCCCAGCATTTT.

V usage is TRBV7-9 and J usage is TRBJ2-7; 9 positions agree with TRBD1. The germline CDR1 and CDR2 sequences are SEHNR and FQNEAQ (reference sequence). The CDR3 is made up of 15 amino acids. V trimming: 5 bases; J trimming: 6 bases; junction bases outside the gene matches: 11. CDR3 sequence: CASSHRSGTGSEQYF. The CDR3 nucleotides are TGTGCCAGCAGCCATAGGTCTGGGACAGGGTCCGAGCAGTACTTC. The full variable domain, rest sourced from reference TRBV7-9 and TRBJ2-7, is DTGVSQNPRHKITKRGQNVTFRCDPISEHNRLYWYRQTLGQGPEFLTYFQNEAQLEKSRLLSDRFSAERPKGSFSTLEIQRTEQGDSAMYLCASSHRSGTGSEQYFGPGTRLTVT.

The chain couples TRBV28 to TRBJ1-2, with 8 bases aligning to TRBD1. Germline CDR1 MDHEN, CDR2 SYDVKM. The V gene end was trimmed by 6 bases and the J gene end by 8 bases; junction bases not matched to a gene: 11. CDR3 length equals 14 residues. The CDR3 here is CASRTRDRPFGYTF. The CDR3 DNA reads TGTGCCAGCAGGACCAGGGACAGGCCTTTCGGCTACACCTTC.

The chain combines TRBV4-1 with TRBJ2-4; weak D call: TRBD1 (6 bases). CDR3 size: 15 residues. V lost 4 bases, J lost 5 bases, and 15 bases lay in between. The germline V gene has CDR1 MGHRA and CDR2 YSYEKL. The CDR3 region has the DNA TGCGCCAGCAGCCTTGGGCGACAGGCCGAAAACATTCAGTACTTC. Translation gives CASSLGRQAENIQYF.

The rearrangement links TRBV7-2 to TRBJ1-2; the match to TRBD1 covers 7 bases. V trimming: 4 bases; J trimming: 7 bases; junction bases outside the gene matches: 12. The CDR3 is 15 amino acids. Germline CDR1 and CDR2: SGHTA and FQGNSA. The CDR3 region has the DNA TGTGCCAGCAGCTCGACATCAGGGGGAATAAGTGGCTACACCTTC. As protein: CASSSTSGGISGYTF.

The rearrangement joins TRBV11-3 to TRBJ2-7; D is unresolved. V lost 4 bases and J 3 bases, leaving 10 bases between the germline ends. The CDR3 length is 13 residues. Looked up from germline, CDR1 is SGHNT and CDR2 is YENEEA. In nucleotides, the CDR3 is TGTGCCAGCAGCTCAGGAAGGATCTACGAGCAGTACTTC. Translated, it gives CASSSGRIYEQYF.

The chain carries TRBV30 and TRBJ1-5, with a weak D call TRBD1 (5 bases). Germline V lookup: CDR1 GTSNPN, CDR2 SVGIG (reference sequence). The CDR3 sequence is 15 residues long. Trimming took 0 bases from V and 11 from J, leaving 20 bases between them. The CDR3 DNA is TGTGCCTGGAGTGTTATCTTGGGTTCGGGGGTAGCCCAGCATTTT. Amino acid sequence: CAWSVILGSGVAQHF.

The V gene is TRBV18, the J gene TRBJ1-1; D unclear. The CDR3 sequence is 14 residues long. Germline CDR1 is KGHSH and CDR2 is LQKENI. The germline V and J ends were trimmed by 3 bases and 3 bases, with 11 bases remaining between them. CDR3 in DNA: TGTGCCAGCTCACCTTTGTCTTTCGACACTGAAGCTTTCTTT. Its protein product is CASSPLSFDTEAFF.

The chain combines TRBV12-5 with TRBJ1-2; 9 positions agree with TRBD1. V was clipped by 5 bases and J by 0 bases; unmatched bases: 10. The CDR3 totals 17 residues. CDR1 is LGHNT, CDR2 FRNRAP, per germline. CDR3 in DNA: TGTGCTAGTGGTGTGGACAGGGGTCTCCTTACTAACTATGGCTACACCTTC. It is translated as CASGVDRGLLTNYGYTF. Full variable domain (outside the CDR3, taken from reference TRBV12-5 and TRBJ1-2): DARVTQTPRHKVTEMGQEVTMRCQPILGHNTVFWYRQTMMQGLELLAYFRNRAPLDDSGMPKDRFSAEMPDATLATLKIQPSEPRDSAVYFCASGVDRGLLTNYGYTFGSGTRLTVV.

In nucleotides, the CDR3 is TGTGCCAGCAGCACAGGGGTCGGCGGCTACACCTTC. This encodes CASSTGVGGYTF. This rearrangement joins TRBV7-3 to TRBJ1-2; TRBD1 aligns across 7 bases. The V gene end was trimmed by 5 bases and the J gene end by 8 bases; junction bases not matched to a gene: 5. This CDR3 region has 12 residues. CDR1 SGHTA and CDR2 FQGTGA come from the germline V gene. Together with reference TRBV7-3 and TRBJ1-2, the CDR3 gives the full variable domain: GAGVSQTPSNKVTEKGKYVELRCDPISGHTALYWYRQSLGQGPEFLIYFQGTGAADDSGLPNDRFFAVRPEGSVSTLKIQRTERGDSAVYLCASSTGVGGYTFGSGTRLTVV.

This chain joins TRBV4-1 and TRBJ1-2; 7 bases match TRBD1. The germline gives CDR1 MGHRA, CDR2 YSYEKL. Trimming removed 2 bases from V and 8 bases from J; junction bases left unmatched: 8. This CDR3 has 14 residues. The CDR3: CASSQLGGQGGYTF. The CDR3 bases are TGCGCCAGCAGCCAATTAGGGGGCCAGGGCGGCTACACCTTC.

The V and J genes are TRBV10-2 and TRBJ2-4; TRBD2 is a possible D gene (6 bases). The germline V gene has CDR1 WSHSY and CDR2 SAAADI. This CDR3 contains 14 residues. Between the trimmed V and J ends, which lost 8 bases and 0 bases, there was a span of 11 bases. The CDR3 protein is CASGTGLAKNIQYF. The DNA of the CDR3 is TGCGCCAGCGGTACGGGACTAGCCAAAAACATTCAGTACTTC.

The J gene is TRBJ1-2, the V gene TRBV5-6; 8 nucleotides line up with TRBD1. J gave up 7 bases and V 4 bases, and 12 bases lay outside the gene matches. The V gene's germline CDR1 is SGHDT and CDR2 YYEEEE. The CDR3 is 15 residues long. The DNA for the CDR3 is TGTGCCAGCAGCCCGGAGACAGGGGTCGGCCTTGGCTACACCTTC. It yields the protein CASSPETGVGLGYTF.

The chain links TRBV15 to TRBJ2-7, with TRBD2 as a possible D gene (5 bases). V lost 0 bases and J lost 0, with 9 bases in between. Per germline, CDR1 LNHNV and CDR2 YYDKDF (reference sequence). The length of the CDR3 is 15 residues. The CDR3 here is CATSRDSGISYEQYF. The CDR3 DNA is TGTGCCACCAGCAGAGATTCGGGAATCTCCTACGAGCAGTACTTC.

This chain connects TRBV4-1 to TRBJ1-2, with a weak D call TRBD1 (6 bases). The CDR3 has 15 amino acids. Germline values: CDR1 MGHRA, CDR2 YSYEKL. Trimming shortened V by 3 bases and J by 6 bases, and 17 bases separated the two germline ends. CDR3 coding DNA: TGCGCCAGCAGCCACAATCTTGACAGGTGGAATGGCTACACCTTC. Translating it yields CASSHNLDRWNGYTF.

This chain uses TRBV18 with TRBJ1-5; 7 bases align to TRBD1. Germline V CDR1 and CDR2: KGHSH, LQKENI. J was trimmed by 0 bases and V by 6 bases; bases with no gene match: 14. This CDR3 region has 18 residues. Here the CDR3 DNA reads TGTGCCAGCTCGCTGATACCTATGGACAGGTATAGCAATCAGCCCCAGCATTTT. Translated, it gives CASSLIPMDRYSNQPQHF.

This clone occurred once. The chain combines TRBV5-6 with TRBJ2-7, with TRBD1 as a possible D gene (6 bases). V was trimmed by 6 bases and J by 3 bases, leaving 19 bases between them. Germline CDR1 and CDR2: SGHDT and YYEEEE. This CDR3 has 15 residues. The CDR3 spells CASTRTRGRDYEQYF. CDR3 sequence (DNA): TGTGCCAGCACCCGGACGAGGGGGAGAGACTACGAGCAGTACTTC.

The rearrangement links TRBV5-1 to TRBJ1-1, with D unclear. The germline V gene has CDR1 SGHRS and CDR2 YFSETQ. Between the trimmed V and J ends, which lost 4 bases and 10 bases, there was a span of 14 bases. CDR3 length: 12 residues. The CDR3 loop is CASSGYTTGAFF. CDR3 bases: TGCGCCAGCAGCGGCTACACCACGGGAGCTTTCTTT.

The chain recombines TRBV18 with TRBJ1-5; TRBD1 is a possible D gene (6 bases). The CDR3 runs to 15 residues. The germline V and J ends were trimmed by 5 bases and 0 bases, with 11 bases remaining between them. The germline CDR1 and CDR2 sequences are KGHSH and LQKENI. The CDR3 sequence is CASSTGQNSNQPQHF. The DNA of the CDR3 is TGTGCCAGCTCAACAGGACAGAATAGCAATCAGCCCCAGCATTTT.

The chain is built from TRBV5-4 and TRBJ2-4; tentative D call: TRBD1 (5 bases). From germline, CDR1 is SGHNT and CDR2 YYREEE (reference sequence). This CDR3 is built from 15 residues. Trimming cost V 2 bases and J 0 bases, with 9 bases left between them. CDR3 coding DNA: TGTGCCAGCAGCTTCAGGGCACTAGCCAAAAACATTCAGTACTTC. This translates into CASSFRALAKNIQYF.

In DNA form, the CDR3 reads TGTGCCAGCAGCGTCCAGGGGGCGCGGGCGCTTAATTCACCCCTCCACTTT. Its translation: CASSVQGARALNSPLHF. The chain employs TRBV7-2 and TRBJ1-6; TRBD1 aligns across 8 bases. V trimming: 5 bases; J trimming: 6 bases; junction bases outside the gene matches: 12. The CDR3 is 17 amino acids. Per germline, CDR1 SGHTA and CDR2 FQGNSA.

The V and J genes are TRBV13 and TRBJ2-1; 8 bases align to TRBD2. Germline V gives CDR1 PRHDT, CDR2 FYEKMQ (reference sequence). V trimming: 6 bases; J trimming: 1 base; junction bases outside the gene matches: 14. This CDR3 comprises 18 residues. The CDR3 loop reads CASSFGAGGINSYNEQFF. DNA of the CDR3: TGTGCCAGCAGTTTTGGGGCGGGGGGAATAAATTCCTACAATGAGCAGTTCTTC.